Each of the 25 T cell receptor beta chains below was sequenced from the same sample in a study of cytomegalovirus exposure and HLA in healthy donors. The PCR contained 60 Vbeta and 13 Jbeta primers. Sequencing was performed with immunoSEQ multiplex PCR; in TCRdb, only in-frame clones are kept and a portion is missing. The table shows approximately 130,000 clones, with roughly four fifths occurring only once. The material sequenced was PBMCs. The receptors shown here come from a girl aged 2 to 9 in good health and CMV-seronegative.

CDR3 amino acids: CASSQWGGRARNEQFF. The CDR3 DNA reads as TGTGCCAGCAGCCAATGGGGCGGGAGGGCCAGAAATGAGCAGTTCTTC. The genes are TRBV14 and TRBJ2-1, with 9 bases identical to TRBD2. The V and J ends lost 2 bases and 7 bases, in that order; junction bases with no gene match: 9. There are 16 residues in the CDR3. Germline V lookup: CDR1 SGHDN, CDR2 FVKESK.

The CDR3 DNA reads TGTGCCAGCAGCCTAACTCGGACTTCGGTGGGCTACACCTTC. It codes for CASSLTRTSVGYTF. The genes are TRBV11-2 and TRBJ1-2; D is undetermined. CDR3 size: 14 residues. Germline V gene lookup returns CDR1 SGHAT and CDR2 FQNNGV. V lost 5 bases to trimming and J lost 8 bases, with 18 bases between them.

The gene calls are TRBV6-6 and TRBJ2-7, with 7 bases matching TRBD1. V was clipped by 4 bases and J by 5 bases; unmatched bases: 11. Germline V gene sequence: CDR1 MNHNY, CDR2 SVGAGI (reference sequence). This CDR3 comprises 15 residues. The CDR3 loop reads CASSSPTGNINEQYF. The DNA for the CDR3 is TGTGCCAGCAGTTCCCCGACAGGGAACATCAACGAGCAGTACTTC.

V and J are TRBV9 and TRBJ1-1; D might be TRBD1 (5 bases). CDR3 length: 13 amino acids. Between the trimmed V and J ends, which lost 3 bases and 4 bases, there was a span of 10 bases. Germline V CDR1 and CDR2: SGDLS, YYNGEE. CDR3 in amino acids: CASSGRAFTEAFF. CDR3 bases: TGTGCCAGCAGCGGCAGGGCTTTCACTGAAGCTTTCTTT.

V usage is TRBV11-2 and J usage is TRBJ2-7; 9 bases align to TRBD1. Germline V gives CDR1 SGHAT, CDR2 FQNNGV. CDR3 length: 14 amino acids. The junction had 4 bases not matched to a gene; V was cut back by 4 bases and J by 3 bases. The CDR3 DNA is TGTGCCAGCAGCTCGGACAGGGGAAGCTACGAGCAGTACTTC. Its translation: CASSSDRGSYEQYF. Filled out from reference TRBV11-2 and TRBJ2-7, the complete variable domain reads EAGVAQSPRYKIIEKRQSVAFWCNPISGHATLYWYQQILGQGPKLLIQFQNNGVVDDSQLPKDRFSAERLKGVDSTLKIQPAKLEDSAVYLCASSSDRGSYEQYFGPGTRLTVT.

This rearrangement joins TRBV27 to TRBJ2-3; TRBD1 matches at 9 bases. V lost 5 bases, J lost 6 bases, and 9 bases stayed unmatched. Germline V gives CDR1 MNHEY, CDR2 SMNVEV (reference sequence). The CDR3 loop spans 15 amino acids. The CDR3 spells CASSPEQGAWDTQYF. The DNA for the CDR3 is TGTGCCAGCAGTCCGGAACAGGGGGCATGGGATACGCAGTATTTT.

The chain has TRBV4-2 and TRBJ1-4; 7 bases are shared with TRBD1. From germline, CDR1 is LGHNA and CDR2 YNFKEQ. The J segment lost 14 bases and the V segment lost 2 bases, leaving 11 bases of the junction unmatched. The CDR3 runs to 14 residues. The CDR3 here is CASSQPRLGGQLFF. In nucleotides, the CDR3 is TGTGCCAGCAGCCAACCACGACTGGGGGGACAGCTGTTTTTT.

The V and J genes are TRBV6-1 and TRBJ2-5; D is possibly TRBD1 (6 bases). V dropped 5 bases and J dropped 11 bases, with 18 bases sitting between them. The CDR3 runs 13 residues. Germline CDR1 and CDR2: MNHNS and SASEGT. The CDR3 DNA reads TGTGCCAGCAGTTTAACCGGGACACCTAAGCAGTACTTC. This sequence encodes CASSLTGTPKQYF.

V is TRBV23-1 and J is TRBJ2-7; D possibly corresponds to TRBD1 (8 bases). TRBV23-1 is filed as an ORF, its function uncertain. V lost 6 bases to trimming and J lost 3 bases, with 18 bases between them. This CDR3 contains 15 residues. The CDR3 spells CASRGGTGDHYEQYF. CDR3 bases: TGCGCCAGCAGGGGAGGGACAGGAGACCACTACGAGCAGTACTTC.

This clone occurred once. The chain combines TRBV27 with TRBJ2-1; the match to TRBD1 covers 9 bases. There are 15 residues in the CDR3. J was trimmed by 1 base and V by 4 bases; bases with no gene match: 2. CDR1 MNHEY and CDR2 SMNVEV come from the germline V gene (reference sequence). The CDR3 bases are TGTGCCAGCAGTTCCGGGACAGGGTCCTACAATGAGCAGTTCTTC. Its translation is CASSSGTGSYNEQFF.

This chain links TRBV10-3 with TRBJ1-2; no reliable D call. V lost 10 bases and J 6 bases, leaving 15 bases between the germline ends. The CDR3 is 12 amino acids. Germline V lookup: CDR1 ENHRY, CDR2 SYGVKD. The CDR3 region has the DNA TGTGCCACCCGGTTCGAGTTGGATGGCTACACCTTC. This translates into CATRFELDGYTF.

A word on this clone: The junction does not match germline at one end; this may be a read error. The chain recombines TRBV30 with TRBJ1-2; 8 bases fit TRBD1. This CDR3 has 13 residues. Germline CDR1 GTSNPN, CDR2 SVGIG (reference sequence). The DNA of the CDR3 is TGTTCCTGGAGTGTACTACAGGGGGGCGGCTACACCTTC. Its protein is CSWSVLQGGGYTF.

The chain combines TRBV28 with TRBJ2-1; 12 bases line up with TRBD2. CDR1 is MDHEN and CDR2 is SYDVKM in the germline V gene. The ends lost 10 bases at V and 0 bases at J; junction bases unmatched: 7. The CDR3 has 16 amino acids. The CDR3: CATGTSGFSSYNEQFF. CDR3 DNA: TGTGCCACCGGGACTAGCGGGTTTAGCTCCTACAATGAGCAGTTCTTC.

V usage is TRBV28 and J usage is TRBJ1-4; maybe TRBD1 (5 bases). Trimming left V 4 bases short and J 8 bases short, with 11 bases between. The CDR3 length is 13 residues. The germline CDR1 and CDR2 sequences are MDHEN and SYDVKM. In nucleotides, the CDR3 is TGTGCCAGCAGTTGGGGCCTGGAGGAAAAACTGTTTTTT. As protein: CASSWGLEEKLFF.

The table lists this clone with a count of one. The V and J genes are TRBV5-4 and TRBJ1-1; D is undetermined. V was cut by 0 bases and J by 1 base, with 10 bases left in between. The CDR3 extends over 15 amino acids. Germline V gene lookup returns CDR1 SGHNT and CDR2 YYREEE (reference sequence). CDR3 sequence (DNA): TGTGCCAGCAGCTTGGATCCAGGCCGGAACACTGAAGCTTTCTTT. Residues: CASSLDPGRNTEAFF.

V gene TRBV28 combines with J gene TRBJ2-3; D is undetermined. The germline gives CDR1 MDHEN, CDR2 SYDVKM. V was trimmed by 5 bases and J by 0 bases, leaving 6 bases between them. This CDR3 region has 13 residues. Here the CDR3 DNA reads TGTGCCAGCAGTCCTCCGAGCACAGATACGCAGTATTTT. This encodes CASSPPSTDTQYF. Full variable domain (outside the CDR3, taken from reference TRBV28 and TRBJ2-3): DVKVTQSSRYLVKRTGEKVFLECVQDMDHENMFWYRQDPGLGLRLIYFSYDVKMKEKGDIPEGYSVSREKKERFSLILESASTNQTSMYLCASSPPSTDTQYFGPGTRLTVL.

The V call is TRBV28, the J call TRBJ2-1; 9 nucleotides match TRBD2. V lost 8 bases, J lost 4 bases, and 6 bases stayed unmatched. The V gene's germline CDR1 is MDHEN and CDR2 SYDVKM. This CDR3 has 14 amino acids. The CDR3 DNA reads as TGTGCCAGCGGCGGGAGGGCCGGGTACAATGAGCAGTTCTTC. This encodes CASGGRAGYNEQFF.

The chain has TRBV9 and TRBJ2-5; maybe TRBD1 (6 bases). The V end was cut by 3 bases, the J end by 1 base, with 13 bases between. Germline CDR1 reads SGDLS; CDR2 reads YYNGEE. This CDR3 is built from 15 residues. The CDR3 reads CASSDQDSLQETQYF. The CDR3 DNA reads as TGTGCCAGCAGCGATCAGGACAGCCTCCAAGAGACCCAGTACTTC.

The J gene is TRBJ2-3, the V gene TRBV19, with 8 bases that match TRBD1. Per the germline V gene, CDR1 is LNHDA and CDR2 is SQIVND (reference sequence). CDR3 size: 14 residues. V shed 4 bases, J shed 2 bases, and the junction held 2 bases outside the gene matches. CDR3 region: CASSRTGITDTQYF. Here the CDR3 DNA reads TGTGCCAGTAGTAGGACAGGGATCACAGATACGCAGTATTTT.

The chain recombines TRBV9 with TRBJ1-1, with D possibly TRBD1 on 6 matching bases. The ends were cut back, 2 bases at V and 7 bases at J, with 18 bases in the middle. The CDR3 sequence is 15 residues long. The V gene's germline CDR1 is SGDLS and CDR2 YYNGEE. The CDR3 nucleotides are TGTGCCAGCAGCGTCAACCCTGGGGGGGGCTATGAAGCTTTCTTT. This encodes CASSVNPGGGYEAFF.

In DNA form, the CDR3 reads TGTGCCAGCAGCTTAACTACAGGGTCCACTGAAGCTTTCTTT. Amino acids: CASSLTTGSTEAFF. The rearrangement links TRBV7-2 to TRBJ1-1; weak D call: TRBD1 (6 bases). V lost 2 bases and J lost 4, with 11 bases in between. The CDR3 runs 14 residues. Germline values: CDR1 SGHTA, CDR2 FQGNSA.

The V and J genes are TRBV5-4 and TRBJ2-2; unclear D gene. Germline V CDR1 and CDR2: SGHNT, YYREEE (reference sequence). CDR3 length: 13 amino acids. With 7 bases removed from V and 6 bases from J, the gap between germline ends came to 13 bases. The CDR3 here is CASFAFGAGELFF. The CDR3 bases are TGTGCCAGCTTCGCGTTCGGAGCCGGGGAGCTGTTTTTT. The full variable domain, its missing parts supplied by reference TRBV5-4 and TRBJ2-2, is ETGVTQSPTHLIKTRGQQVTLRCSSQSGHNTVSWYQQALGQGPQFIFQYYREEENGRGNFPPRFSGLQFPNYSSELNVNALELDDSALYLCASFAFGAGELFFGEGSRLTVL.

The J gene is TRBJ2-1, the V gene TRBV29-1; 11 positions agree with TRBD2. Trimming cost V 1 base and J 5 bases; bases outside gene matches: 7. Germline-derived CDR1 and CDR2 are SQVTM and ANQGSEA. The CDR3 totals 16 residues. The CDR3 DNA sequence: TGCAGCGTTGAAGGAACAACTAGCGGGAGAGACAATGAGCAGTTCTTC. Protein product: CSVEGTTSGRDNEQFF.

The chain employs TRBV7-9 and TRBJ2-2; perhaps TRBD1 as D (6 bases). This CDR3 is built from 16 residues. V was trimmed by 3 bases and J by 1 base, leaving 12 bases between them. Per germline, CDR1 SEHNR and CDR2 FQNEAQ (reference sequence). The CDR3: CASSFKTGKNTGELFF. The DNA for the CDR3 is TGTGCCAGCAGCTTCAAAACAGGGAAGAACACCGGGGAGCTGTTTTTT. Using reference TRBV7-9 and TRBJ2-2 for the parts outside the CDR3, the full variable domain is DTGVSQNPRHKITKRGQNVTFRCDPISEHNRLYWYRQTLGQGPEFLTYFQNEAQLEKSRLLSDRFSAERPKGSFSTLEIQRTEQGDSAMYLCASSFKTGKNTGELFFGEGSRLTVL.

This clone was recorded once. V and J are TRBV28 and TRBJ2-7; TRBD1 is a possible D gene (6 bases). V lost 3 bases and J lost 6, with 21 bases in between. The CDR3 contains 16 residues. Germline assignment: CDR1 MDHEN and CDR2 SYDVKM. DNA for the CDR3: TGTGCCAGCAGTTTGCCCCGGACAGAATCCCTACGCGAGCAGTACTTC. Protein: CASSLPRTESLREQYF.